Following are 21 T cell receptor beta chains from one sample sequenced in a study of blood T cells in healthy people across ages. A sample-barcoded 5' primer and a J-beta primer mix were used in a second PCR of about 7 to 12 cycles. TCRdb processed the 5' RACE reads anew with MiXCR; each CDR3 protein has one entry. In the table there are some 1,000,000 distinct CDR3 sequences, under 30% of which are singletons. This same sample was also taken into another study, of T cells of mothers and their children.

The specimen was blood. The receptors derive from a girl aged 2-10 years in good health.

The rearrangement joins TRBV12-3 or TRBV12-4 to TRBJ2-1, with TRBD1 as a possible D gene (6 bases). The V and J ends lost 6 bases and 4 bases respectively, with 10 bases between them. This CDR3 contains 13 residues. This CDR3 reads CASSHGQYNEQFF. In DNA, the CDR3 is TGTGCCAGCAGCCATGGACAGTACAATGAGCAGTTCTTC.

This chain joins TRBV29-1 and TRBJ2-1; tentatively, D is TRBD2 (6 bases). In germline, CDR1 is SQVTM, CDR2 ANQGSEA. The CDR3 totals 15 residues. The V gene lost 4 bases and the J gene lost 8 bases, with 21 bases spanning the gap. The CDR3 DNA sequence: TGCAGCGTTGCGGGGTGGGGGGTCATAGTCCATGAGCAGTTCTTC. As protein: CSVAGWGVIVHEQFF.

This CDR3 reads CASSLVDSGDIQYF. The CDR3 nucleotides read TGTGCCAGCAGCTTAGTAGATAGTGGAGACATTCAGTACTTC. The chain is built from TRBV7-2 and TRBJ2-4; no firm D call. V gave up 1 base and J gave up 8 bases, with 12 bases separating them. CDR3 length equals 14 residues. The germline gives CDR1 SGHTA, CDR2 FQGNSA.

V usage is TRBV20-1 and J usage is TRBJ2-5, with D possibly matching TRBD2 (5 bases). The CDR3 is 15 amino acids. From germline, CDR1 is DFQATT and CDR2 SNEGSKA (reference sequence). Trimming stripped 0 bases from V and 5 bases from J, with 16 bases between. CDR3 sequence reads: CSARDRAGRGETQYF. CDR3 bases: TGCAGTGCTAGAGATCGGGCAGGTCGAGGGGAGACCCAGTACTTC.

The chain has TRBV7-9 and TRBJ2-5, with D hard to call. TRBJ2-7 matches the DNA end more closely, so the J call is doubtful. Germline lookup yields CDR1 SEHNR and CDR2 FQNEAQ (reference sequence). This CDR3 has 13 amino acids. The CDR3 protein is CASTHGRSYEQYF. The CDR3 DNA sequence: TGTGCCAGCACCCACGGCAGATCCTACGAGCAGTACTTC.

The table lists this clonotype with a few counts. V usage is TRBV21-1 and J usage is TRBJ2-7; the listed D gene, TRBD2, was not tested against the DNA. TRBV21-1 has pseudogene status. The CDR3 is 18 residues long. DNA for the CDR3: TGTGCCAGCAACTCCCGAGGGTGTCGGTGGCGGGTTAGTTACGAGCAGTACTTC. Translating gives CASNSRGCRWRVSYEQYF.

This clonotype was counted a few times. The chain recombines TRBV29-1 with TRBJ2-7; TRBD2 aligns across 11 bases. CDR3 size: 13 residues. V shed 7 bases and J 6 bases; nucleotides not matched to a gene: 8. Germline V gene data show CDR1 as SQVTM and CDR2 as ANQGSEA. CDR3 sequence: CSALLAGEGEQYF. The DNA for the CDR3 is TGCAGCGCCCTACTAGCGGGAGAGGGCGAGCAGTACTTC.

This clonotype was observed a few times. The V call is TRBV11-2, the J call TRBJ2-1, with 8 bases identical to TRBD1. V lost 4 bases, J lost 0 bases, and 17 bases stayed unmatched. Germline loops: CDR1 SGHAT, CDR2 FQNNGV. The length of the CDR3 is 20 residues. The CDR3 coding sequence is TGTGCCAGCAGCTACTCCCCGGGACAGGCTAACCGGAGCTCCTACAATGAGCAGTTCTTC. Residues: CASSYSPGQANRSSYNEQFF.

J is TRBJ2-3 and V is TRBV9, with TRBD2 matching over 7 bases. The length of the CDR3 is 16 residues. V lost 3 bases, J lost 8 bases, and 15 bases stayed unmatched. CDR1 and CDR2 from the germline V gene are SGDLS and YYNGEE. The CDR3 spells CASSAEPAGPQGTQYF. In DNA form, the CDR3 reads TGTGCCAGCAGCGCGGAACCAGCGGGACCTCAGGGTACGCAGTATTTT.

This clonotype was counted a few times. This rearrangement joins TRBV5-1 to TRBJ2-3; either TRBD1 or TRBD2 may fit D (5 bases each). Germline CDR1 and CDR2: SGHRS and YFSETQ. Trimming took off 7 bases at V and 0 bases at J, with 12 bases between the two ends. This CDR3 contains 14 residues. The CDR3 is CASLEGPSTDTQYF. The CDR3, as DNA: TGCGCCAGCCTCGAGGGACCCAGCACAGATACGCAGTATTTT. The whole variable domain, remainder taken from reference TRBV5-1 and TRBJ2-3, is KAGVTQTPRYLIKTRGQQVTLSCSPISGHRSVSWYQQTPGQGLQFLFEYFSETQRNKGNFPGRFSGRQFSNSRSEMNVSTLELGDSALYLCASLEGPSTDTQYFGPGTRLTVL.

This chain links TRBV6-5 with TRBJ1-5; a weak D match, TRBD1 (5 bases). The V end was cut by 2 bases, the J end by 4 bases, with 6 bases between. This CDR3 contains 13 residues. Germline V gene sequence: CDR1 MNHEY, CDR2 SVGAGI. In DNA, the CDR3 is TGTGCCAGCAGTTACGGACAAAATCAGCCCCAGCATTTT. It codes for CASSYGQNQPQHF.

V and J are TRBV4-1 and TRBJ2-3; 8 bases map to TRBD2. Per the germline V gene, CDR1 is MGHRA and CDR2 is YSYEKL. This CDR3 comprises 12 residues. The junction had 5 bases not matched to a gene; V was cut back by 0 bases and J by 15 bases. The CDR3 sequence is CASSQEGTSFYF. The CDR3 nucleotides are TGCGCCAGCAGCCAAGAGGGGACTAGTTTCTATTTT.

The rearrangement uses TRBV7-9 and TRBJ2-3, with 13 bases lining up with TRBD2. This CDR3 region has 16 residues. The germline V gene encodes CDR1 SEHNR and CDR2 FQNEAQ (reference sequence). J was trimmed by 5 bases and V by 5 bases; bases with no gene match: 7. In DNA form, the CDR3 reads TGTGCCAGCAGCGGGGGACTAGCGGGATCGGGAGATACGCAGTATTTT. Its translation is CASSGGLAGSGDTQYF.

This clonotype occurred many times. This chain connects TRBV5-1 to TRBJ2-1, with 7 positions matching TRBD1. J lost 9 bases, V lost 4 bases, and 10 bases had no gene match. The CDR3 runs to 14 residues. Germline V CDR1 and CDR2: SGHRS, YFSETQ. The DNA of the CDR3 is TGCGCCAGCAGCCCCCAGGGGGAGCCAACTGAGCAGTTCTTC. Residues: CASSPQGEPTEQFF.

The CDR3 sequence: CASSYRLAREQFF. As DNA, the CDR3 is TGTGCCAGCAGTTACCGGCTAGCACGGGAGCAGTTCTTC. This rearrangement joins TRBV6-2 or TRBV6-3 to TRBJ2-1; tentatively, D is TRBD2 (5 bases). CDR1 MNHEY and CDR2 SVGEGT come from the germline V gene. CDR3 length: 13 residues. Trimming stripped 2 bases from V and 10 bases from J, with 12 bases between.

This clonotype was seen a handful of times. The CDR3 spells CASSEMSGFEAFF. CDR3 DNA sequence: TGTGCCAGCAGCGAGATGTCGGGCTTTGAAGCTTTCTTT. The rearrangement joins TRBV7-2 to TRBJ1-1; D ambiguous. V was shortened by 5 bases and J by 7 bases, with 14 bases between the two germline ends. The germline V gene has CDR1 SGHTA and CDR2 FQGNSA. This CDR3 is 13 amino acids long.

The chain employs TRBV12-3 or TRBV12-4 and TRBJ2-1; TRBD1 agrees at 10 bases. J was trimmed by 7 bases and V by 5 bases; bases with no gene match: 5. The CDR3 loop spans 14 amino acids. CDR3 DNA sequence: TGTGCCAGCAGTCCGGGACAGGGGTGGAATGAGCAGTTCTTC. Residues: CASSPGQGWNEQFF.

The chain combines TRBV7-3 with TRBJ2-5, with 11 bases fitting TRBD2. This CDR3 contains 15 residues. CDR1 is SGHTA, CDR2 FQGTGA, per germline. J gave up 7 bases and V 0 bases, and 4 bases lay outside the gene matches. CDR3 coding DNA: TGTGCCAGCAGCTTAACTAGCGGGGGGGCTGCGACCCAGTACTTC. Translating it yields CASSLTSGGAATQYF.

This clonotype was found a few times. The chain links TRBV6-5 to TRBJ2-7; D gene ambiguous. Germline V gene sequence: CDR1 MNHEY, CDR2 SVGAGI. The V gene lost 6 bases and the J gene lost 7 bases, with 13 bases spanning the gap. This CDR3 spans 12 amino acids. The CDR3 bases are TGTGCCAGCAGCTCCAGTTTTGGGGAGCAGTACTTC. Its protein product is CASSSSFGEQYF.

The V call is TRBV20-1, the J call TRBJ2-4; D might be TRBD1 (6 bases). V lost 1 base to trimming and J lost 3 bases, with 7 bases between them. The CDR3 is made up of 13 amino acids. Germline values: CDR1 DFQATT, CDR2 SNEGSKA (reference sequence). The CDR3 loop reads CSARGDNKNIQYF. In DNA, the CDR3 is TGCAGTGCTAGAGGGGACAACAAAAACATTCAGTACTTC.

This clonotype turned up a few times. The genes are TRBV7-2 and TRBJ1-6; D is undetermined. Trimming removed 3 bases at V and 9 bases at J, with 12 bases between. This CDR3 has 14 residues. Germline V CDR1 and CDR2: SGHTA, FQGNSA. CDR3: CASSFEMTGSPLHF. DNA for the CDR3: TGTGCCAGCAGCTTTGAAATGACCGGTTCACCCCTCCACTTT. Supplemented by reference TRBV7-2 and TRBJ1-6, the full variable domain reads GAGVSQSPSNKVTEKGKDVELRCDPISGHTALYWYRQSLGQGLEFLIYFQGNSAPDKSGLPSDRFSAERTGGSVSTLTIQRTQQEDSAVYLCASSFEMTGSPLHFGNGTRLTVT.